The sequence of this TCR beta chain was determined in a study of T cell changes during pregnancy in multiple sclerosis. Germline lookup yields CDR1 SNHLY and CDR2 FYNNEI. V trimming: 5 bases; J trimming: 4 bases; junction bases outside the gene matches: 6. This CDR3 comprises 14 residues. Assay: immunoSEQ multiplex PCR; the TCRdb copy retains only in-frame clones and omits some. Of about 48,000 clones listed, over 80% are singletons. The chain joins TRBV2 to TRBJ1-1, with 8 nucleotides matching TRBD1. Sample: CD4+ T cells from peripheral blood mononuclear cells, taken in the second trimester of pregnancy. The sequence was obtained from a female donor in good health, enrolled as a control in a pregnancy study. CDR3 in amino acids: CASSQQGGVTEAFF. CDR3 nucleotides: TGTGCCAGCAGTCAACAGGGGGGGGTCACTGAAGCTTTCTTT.